This record covers a single T cell receptor beta chain. The target antigen is unknown. The V and J ends lost 1 base and 2 bases, in that order; junction bases with no gene match: 13. CDR3 length: 18 residues. Germline CDR1 PRHDT, CDR2 FYEKMQ (reference sequence). This sample was included in a study of cytomegalovirus exposure and HLA in healthy donors. In nominal health when sampled, donors likely had unrecorded immune exposures nonetheless. The primer mix had 60 Vbeta and 13 Jbeta primers. Methods used by the authors: An analysis that came later counted tens of millions of unique TCR beta chains, around 10 million shared. The protocol was immunoSEQ multiplex PCR, while the TCRdb copy is restricted to in-frame clones and leaves out a portion. Clone size and the V and J calls come from that table; the DNA yielded D and trimming. The sample contains about 160,000 clones, roughly 80% of which appear only once.

Study-wide results and caveats: In presence/absence analyses, roughly uniform sequencing depth across donors was assumed. Common viral pathogens (according to a later analysis) appeared linked to several of the most significant clusters.

This chain links TRBV13 with TRBJ2-7, with 8 nucleotides matching TRBD2. The sample comprised PBMCs. This TCR came from a woman younger than 45 in good health and CMV-seropositive. The CDR3: CASSLVSAFSGGPYEQYF. Written as DNA, the CDR3 is TGTGCCAGCAGCTTAGTGAGCGCGTTCAGCGGGGGCCCCTACGAGCAGTACTTC. The full variable domain, completed using reference TRBV13 and TRBJ2-7, is AAGVIQSPRHLIKEKRETATLKCYPIPRHDTVYWYQQGPGQDPQFLISFYEKMQSDKGSIPDRFSAQQFSDYHSELNMSSLELGDSALYFCASSLVSAFSGGPYEQYFGPGTRLTVT.